Each of the 2 T cell receptor beta chains below was sequenced from the same sample in a study of blood T cell repertoires in COVID-19. Profiled with immunoSEQ multiplex PCR; TCRdb holds only in-frame clones, not every one. Of about 130,000 clones listed, about 79% are singletons. The sequencing sample was made of peripheral blood. Receptors originate from a woman at least 80 years old with acute or convalescent COVID-19.

The chain joins TRBV7-8 to TRBJ1-3; 7 bases agree with TRBD1. The CDR3 extends over 15 amino acids. V trimming: 5 bases; J trimming: 1 base; junction bases outside the gene matches: 5. The germline V gene has CDR1 SGHVS and CDR2 FQNEAQ. CDR3 DNA: TGTGCCAGCAGCCAGACAGGGTCGTCTGGAAACACCATATATTTT. Its translation: CASSQTGSSGNTIYF.

The chain is built from TRBV4-1 and TRBJ1-1; no clear D. V was shortened by 7 bases and J by 8 bases, with 23 bases between the two germline ends. Germline CDR1 and CDR2: MGHRA and YSYEKL. This CDR3 has 15 amino acids. This CDR3 reads CASNSPNRGSREAFF. Written as DNA, the CDR3 is TGCGCCAGCAACTCACCCAACCGAGGGAGTCGAGAAGCTTTCTTT.